These 22 T cell receptor beta chains were all obtained from the same sample, sequenced in a study of post-analysis software for immune sequencing data. The TCR beta cDNA libraries carried unique molecular identifiers. TCRdb processed the PCR reads anew with MiXCR; each CDR3 protein has one entry. The table includes hundreds of thousands of distinct CDR3 sequences, approximately 60% detected once. These receptors' antigens are unknown. Study conclusions and caveats: Comparison of patients with controls showed 5 or 6 TRBV segments more frequent in patients, TRBV5-6, TRBV5-1 and TRBV20-1 among them.

The sequencing input was blood. These receptors all come from a girl aged 2 to 10 with multiple sclerosis.

The chain links TRBV29-1 to TRBJ2-7; no clear D. The CDR3 covers 10 residues. Germline assignment: CDR1 SQVTM and CDR2 ANQGSEA. The V end was cut by 4 bases, the J end by 4 bases, with 5 bases between. CDR3 in DNA: TGCAGCGTTGCCGGGTACGAGCAGTACTTC. Protein sequence: CSVAGYEQYF.

This clonotype was counted between two and nine times. The chain carries TRBV28 and TRBJ1-1; TRBD1 is a possible D gene (5 bases). This CDR3 has 14 residues. The V end was cut by 7 bases, the J end by 11 bases, with 23 bases between. The V gene's germline CDR1 is MDHEN and CDR2 SYDVKM. Here the CDR3 reads CASTSASGPSGAFF. CDR3 DNA: TGTGCCAGCACCTCCGCCTCAGGGCCATCCGGGGCTTTCTTT.

V gene TRBV27 combines with J gene TRBJ2-1; D possibly corresponds to TRBD2 (5 bases). CDR3 size: 15 residues. Germline CDR1 MNHEY, CDR2 SMNVEV (reference sequence). V gave up 3 bases and J gave up 5 bases, with 14 bases separating them. The CDR3, as DNA: TGTGCCAGCAGTTTCCGGCAGGCGACTAACAATGAGCAGTTCTTC. It specifies CASSFRQATNNEQFF.

This chain links TRBV4-3 with TRBJ1-1; D not certain. The CDR3 spans 16 residues. V lost 0 bases, J lost 0 bases, and 11 bases lay in between. Germline CDR1 LGHNA, CDR2 YSLEER. CDR3 DNA: TGCGCCAGCAGCCAAGATCGGCCAGCTATGAACACTGAAGCTTTCTTT. It encodes CASSQDRPAMNTEAFF.

The rearrangement links TRBV11-2 to TRBJ1-4; 7 positions match TRBD1. CDR3 size: 16 residues. The trim removed 0 bases at V and 5 bases at J, leaving 6 bases unmatched. CDR1 and CDR2 (germline): SGHAT, FQNNGV. CDR3 DNA: TGTGCCAGCAGCTTAGATCTAGGGGGCTGGAATGAAAAACTGTTTTTT. Protein product: CASSLDLGGWNEKLFF.

The chain joins TRBV7-9 to TRBJ1-1; no reliable D call. Trimming cost V 1 base and J 3 bases, with 12 bases left between them. CDR3 length: 15 residues. Per germline, CDR1 SEHNR and CDR2 FQNEAQ (reference sequence). CDR3 region: CASSLGLPGYTEAFF. CDR3 sequence (DNA): TGTGCCAGCAGCTTAGGACTCCCCGGGTACACTGAAGCTTTCTTT.

The chain has TRBV4-1 and TRBJ2-5; 8 bases map to TRBD2. CDR1 is MGHRA, CDR2 YSYEKL, per germline. The trim removed 0 bases at V and 0 bases at J, leaving 3 bases unmatched. The CDR3 length is 16 residues. CDR3 region: CASSQEGGGYQETQYF. The CDR3 region has the DNA TGCGCCAGCAGCCAAGAAGGCGGGGGGTACCAAGAGACCCAGTACTTC.

This clonotype has just a few counts. This chain connects TRBV10-3 to TRBJ2-5, with D possibly matching TRBD2 (6 bases). Between the trimmed V and J ends, which lost 4 bases and 2 bases, there was a span of 20 bases. Per germline, CDR1 ENHRY and CDR2 SYGVKD. The CDR3 is 17 residues long. The CDR3 DNA follows: TGTGCCATCAGTGTCTCTCCAGTAAGCGGGTCTCAAGAGACCCAGTACTTC. This encodes CAISVSPVSGSQETQYF.

The rearrangement joins TRBV11-2 to TRBJ2-5, with a tentative D call TRBD1 (7 bases). V lost 4 bases and J lost 5, with 17 bases in between. The CDR3 runs to 15 residues. Germline assignment: CDR1 SGHAT and CDR2 FQNNGV. CDR3 in amino acids: CASSWGTEGRETQYF. The CDR3, as DNA: TGTGCCAGCAGCTGGGGGACAGAGGGGAGGGAGACCCAGTACTTC.

This clonotype turned up a few times. The chain links TRBV5-1 to TRBJ2-6; D possibly uses TRBD1 or TRBD2 (5 bases each). The CDR3 sequence is 15 residues long. The germline V gene encodes CDR1 SGHRS and CDR2 YFSETQ. Trimming pared 6 bases from V and 2 bases from J, leaving 12 bases between. The CDR3 nucleotides are TGCGCCAGCATGCAGGGAGAGGCTGGGGCCAACGTCCTGACTTTC. It specifies CASMQGEAGANVLTF. The complete variable domain, with remaining parts taken from reference TRBV5-1 and TRBJ2-6, reads KAGVTQTPRYLIKTRGQQVTLSCSPISGHRSVSWYQQTPGQGLQFLFEYFSETQRNKGNFPGRFSGRQFSNSRSEMNVSTLELGDSALYLCASMQGEAGANVLTFGAGSRLTVL.

This clonotype was seen a few times. The genes are TRBV7-9 and TRBJ2-7, with D unclear. The V gene lost 3 bases and the J gene lost 0 bases, with 6 bases spanning the gap. The CDR3 has 13 amino acids. Germline lookup yields CDR1 SEHNR and CDR2 FQNEAQ (reference sequence). For the CDR3, the DNA is TGTGCCAGCAGCTTCTACAACTCCTACGAGCAGTACTTC. Residues: CASSFYNSYEQYF.

V usage is TRBV12-3 or TRBV12-4 and J usage is TRBJ1-1; 7 positions match TRBD1. The V gene end was trimmed by 6 bases and the J gene end by 7 bases; junction bases not matched to a gene: 8. The CDR3 is 13 amino acids. CDR3 DNA sequence: TGTGCCAGCAGCCCGACAGGGAGGGTTGAAGCTTTCTTT. Protein: CASSPTGRVEAFF.

This clonotype has a handful of counts. V is TRBV10-3 and J is TRBJ2-3; no firm D call. CDR3 length equals 12 residues. Deletions cut 2 bases from V and 7 bases from J, with 7 bases between. CDR1 is ENHRY and CDR2 is SYGVKD in the germline V gene. CDR3 bases: TGTGCCATCAGTGAGGAGGCGAATACGCAGTATTTT. It yields the protein CAISEEANTQYF.

For this clonotype: One end of the junction fails to match germline, which may point to a read error. The rearrangement uses TRBV12-3 or TRBV12-4 and TRBJ1-2, with 7 bases identical to TRBD1. The CDR3 sequence is 13 residues long. The CDR3 spells CAGRTTGNYGYTF. CDR3 bases: TGTGCCGGCAGGACGACAGGGAACTATGGCTACACCTTC.

This clonotype was picked up a small number of times. This sequence joins TRBV5-1 and TRBJ2-1; unclear D gene. This CDR3 is built from 15 residues. In germline, CDR1 is SGHRS, CDR2 YFSETQ. Between the trimmed V and J ends, which lost 1 base and 7 bases, there was a span of 15 bases. CDR3 coding DNA: TGCGCCAGCAGCTTGTTCCTCGGCTTCGTTAATGAGCAGTTCTTC. This sequence encodes CASSLFLGFVNEQFF.

The chain employs TRBV12-3 or TRBV12-4 and TRBJ1-1; no firm D call. CDR3 length equals 14 residues. With 2 bases removed from V and 10 bases from J, the gap between germline ends came to 17 bases. The CDR3 bases are TGTGCCAGCAGTTTAAGCGTGAGGATTCAAGGAGCTTTCTTT. This sequence encodes CASSLSVRIQGAFF.

The V call is TRBV12-3 or TRBV12-4, the J call TRBJ1-2, with D possibly being TRBD1 (5 bases). Trimming removed 6 bases at V and 4 bases at J, with 6 bases between. This CDR3 is 11 amino acids long. The CDR3 bases are TGTGCCAGCAGGGGGACCTATGGCTACACCTTC. As protein: CASRGTYGYTF.

This clonotype turned up a few times. The rearrangement joins TRBV9 to TRBJ2-1; 7 positions match TRBD2. Germline-derived CDR1 and CDR2 are SGDLS and YYNGEE. CDR3 length: 14 residues. V lost 2 bases, J lost 6 bases, and 5 bases stayed unmatched. The CDR3 region is CASSVARTSNEQFF. For the CDR3, the DNA is TGTGCCAGCAGCGTTGCAAGGACTAGCAATGAGCAGTTCTTC. Filled out from reference TRBV9 and TRBJ2-1, the complete variable domain reads DSGVTQTPKHLITATGQRVTLRCSPRSGDLSVYWYQQSLDQGLQFLIQYYNGEERAKGNILERFSAQQFPDLHSELNLSSLELGDSALYFCASSVARTSNEQFFGPGTRLTVL.

This sequence joins TRBV20-1 and TRBJ2-7; TRBD1 matches at 8 bases. The V segment lost 4 bases and the J segment 2 bases; nucleotides outside the gene matches: 4. The germline V gene encodes CDR1 DFQATT and CDR2 SNEGSKA (reference sequence). The CDR3 consists of 13 residues. For the CDR3, the DNA is TGCAGTGCTAACCTGGACAGGGCCTACGAGCAGTACTTC. Its protein product is CSANLDRAYEQYF.

Regarding this clonotype: The DNA is omitted, as the CDR3 cannot be located on it reliably, and the CDR3 follows TCRdb's listing. The chain combines TRBV9 with TRBJ2-6; TRBD1, the D gene given by the table, was not confirmed from the DNA. The CDR3 spans 18 residues, counting both ends. Germline values: CDR1 SGDLS, CDR2 YYNGEE. The CDR3 sequence is CASSFRQAVGSGANVPTF.

The CDR3 region is CASSLQDSFYEQYV. The CDR3 bases are TGTGCCAGCAGCTTACAGGACAGTTTCTACGAGCAGTACGTC. This chain joins TRBV11-2 and TRBJ2-7; maybe TRBD1 (6 bases). Trimming took off 2 bases at V and 3 bases at J, with 11 bases between the two ends. Germline-derived CDR1 and CDR2 are SGHAT and FQNNGV. This CDR3 contains 14 residues.

This clonotype was seen a few times. This chain joins TRBV29-1 and TRBJ2-1, with D hard to call. V was pared by 7 bases and J by 3 bases, with 13 bases between. This CDR3 is built from 13 residues. CDR1 is SQVTM and CDR2 is ANQGSEA in the germline V gene. As DNA, the CDR3 is TGCAGCGCACGCGTCGGAGACTACAATGAGCAGTTCTTC. The encoded protein is CSARVGDYNEQFF.